This T cell receptor beta chain originates from a study of technical replicates of blood from a few donors (TCRdb year 2017). Concerning this clone itself: What this receptor recognizes is not known. No base quality information exists; no much larger clone differs at one position.

Library creation used the immunoSEQ multiplex PCR assay. The immuneACCESS repertoire file appears here via TCRdb, limited to in-frame rearrangements. These files lack a portion of the clones; in checked studies, under half of the deficit traces to unresolved V genes, and the cause of the others is not known. The table for this sample lists roughly 76,000 clones; approximately 83% of them were counted only once. The ten top clones hold 4.8% of the sample. V was cut back by 6 bases and J by 5 bases, leaving a gap of 16 bases between them. CDR1 and CDR2 (SQVTM, ANQGSEA) derive from the germline V gene. From cysteine to phenylalanine, the CDR3 is 13 amino acids long. Only the CDR3 DNA stays, 39 bases, in frame from base 1.

Sequences were obtained from PBMCs. The receptor was derived from a human donor in good health. Some clones in this sample may be carry-over from other donors' samples. Recombination joined TRBV29-1 with TRBJ2-5; possibly the D gene is TRBD2, per 6 matching bases. The base sequence is TGCAGCGTGGCGGGACGTTTCGGGGAGACCCAGTACTTC. This codes for CSVAGRFGETQYF.